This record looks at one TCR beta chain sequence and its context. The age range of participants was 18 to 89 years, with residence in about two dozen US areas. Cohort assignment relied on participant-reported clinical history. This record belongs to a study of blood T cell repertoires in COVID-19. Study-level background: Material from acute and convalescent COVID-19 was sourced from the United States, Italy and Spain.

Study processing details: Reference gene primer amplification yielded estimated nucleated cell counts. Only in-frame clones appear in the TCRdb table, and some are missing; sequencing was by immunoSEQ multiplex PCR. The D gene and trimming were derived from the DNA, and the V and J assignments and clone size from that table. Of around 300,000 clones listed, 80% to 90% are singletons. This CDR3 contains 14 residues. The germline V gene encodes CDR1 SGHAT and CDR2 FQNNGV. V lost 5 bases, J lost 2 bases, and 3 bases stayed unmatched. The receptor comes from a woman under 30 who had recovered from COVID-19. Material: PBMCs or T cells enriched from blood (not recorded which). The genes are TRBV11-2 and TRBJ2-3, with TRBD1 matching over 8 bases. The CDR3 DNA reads TGTGCCAGCAGCGACAGGGGTCCCACAGATACGCAGTATTTT. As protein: CASSDRGPTDTQYF.